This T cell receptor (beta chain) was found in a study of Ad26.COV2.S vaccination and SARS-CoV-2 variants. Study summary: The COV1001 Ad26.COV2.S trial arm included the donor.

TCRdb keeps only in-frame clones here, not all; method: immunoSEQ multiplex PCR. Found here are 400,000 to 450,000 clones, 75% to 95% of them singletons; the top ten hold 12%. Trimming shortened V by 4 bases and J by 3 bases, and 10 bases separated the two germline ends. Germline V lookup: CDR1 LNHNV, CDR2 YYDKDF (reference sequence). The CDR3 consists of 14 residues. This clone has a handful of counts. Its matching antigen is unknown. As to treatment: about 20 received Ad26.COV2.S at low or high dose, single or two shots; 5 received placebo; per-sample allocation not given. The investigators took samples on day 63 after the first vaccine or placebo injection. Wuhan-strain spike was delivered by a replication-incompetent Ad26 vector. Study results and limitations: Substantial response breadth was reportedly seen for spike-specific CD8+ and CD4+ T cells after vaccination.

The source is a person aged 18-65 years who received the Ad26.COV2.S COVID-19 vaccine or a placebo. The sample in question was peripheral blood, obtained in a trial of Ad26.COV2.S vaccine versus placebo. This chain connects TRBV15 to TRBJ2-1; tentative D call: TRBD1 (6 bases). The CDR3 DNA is TGTGCCACCAGCAACGGACAGAGCTACAATGAGCAGTTCTTC. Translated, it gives CATSNGQSYNEQFF. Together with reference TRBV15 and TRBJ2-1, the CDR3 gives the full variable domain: DAMVIQNPRYQVTQFGKPVTLSCSQTLNHNVMYWYQQKSSQAPKLLFHYYDKDFNNEADTPDNFQSRRPNTSFCFLDIRSPGLGDTAMYLCATSNGQSYNEQFFGPGTRLTVL.